A single sample gave rise to the 14 T cell receptor beta chains below, sequenced in a study of blood T cells in healthy people across ages. Primers used in a second PCR of about 7 to 12 cycles were a sample-barcoded 5' primer and a J-beta primer mix. TCRdb re-analysed the 5' RACE reads in MiXCR, keeping a single row per CDR3 protein. The sample has 1.5 million or so distinct CDR3 sequences; 35% to 45% are singletons. The material sequenced was blood. These receptors all stem from a woman younger than 35 in good health.

The V gene is TRBV7-9, the J gene TRBJ2-7, with D maybe TRBD1 (6 bases). Germline V gives CDR1 SEHNR, CDR2 FQNEAQ (reference sequence). The V end lost 1 base, the J end lost 4 bases, and 14 bases lay between the germline ends. The CDR3 contains 15 residues. Written as DNA, the CDR3 is TGTGCCAGCAGCTTAGTTAAGGGACAAGAATACGAGCAGTACTTC. Translated: CASSLVKGQEYEQYF.

This clonotype was seen a few times. CDR3 in amino acids: CASSLGRLDTDTQYF. The CDR3, as DNA: TGTGCCAGCAGCCTAGGGCGGCTCGACACAGATACGCAGTATTTT. The chain couples TRBV12-3 or TRBV12-4 to TRBJ2-3; D remains unclear. This CDR3 is 15 amino acids long. The V end lost 6 bases, the J end lost 2 bases, and 15 bases lay between the germline ends.

A note on this clonotype: An end of the junction differs from the germline gene, which may be a read error. J is TRBJ2-3 and V is TRBV9; a possible D gene is TRBD2 (5 bases). This CDR3 is built from 14 residues. Germline CDR1 reads SGDLS; CDR2 reads YYNGEE. The CDR3 reads CARSVSGVTDTQYF. The CDR3 bases are TGTGCCAGAAGCGTATCCGGGGTCACAGATACGCAGTATTTT.

J is TRBJ1-2 and V is TRBV9; D remains ambiguous. V was pared by 0 bases and J by 4 bases, with 10 bases between. Germline V gene data show CDR1 as SGDLS and CDR2 as YYNGEE. The CDR3 extends over 14 amino acids. The CDR3 DNA follows: TGTGCCAGCAGCGTAGGTATTGGGAGCTATGGCTACACCTTC. Protein product: CASSVGIGSYGYTF. The complete variable domain, with remaining parts taken from reference TRBV9 and TRBJ1-2, reads DSGVTQTPKHLITATGQRVTLRCSPRSGDLSVYWYQQSLDQGLQFLIQYYNGEERAKGNILERFSAQQFPDLHSELNLSSLELGDSALYFCASSVGIGSYGYTFGSGTRLTVV.

This clonotype was picked up one time. The chain's CDR3 is CASRKVGSYEQYF. The DNA of the CDR3 is TGTGCCAGCAGAAAAGTGGGCTCCTACGAGCAGTACTTC. V usage is TRBV6-5 and J usage is TRBJ2-7; D is ambiguous. Per the germline V gene, CDR1 is MNHEY and CDR2 is SVGAGI. The CDR3 has 13 amino acids. Trimming shortened V by 6 bases and J by 0 bases, and 9 bases separated the two germline ends.

This rearrangement joins TRBV6-5 to TRBJ1-4; TRBD1 might be the D (5 bases). The CDR3 consists of 14 residues. The germline gives CDR1 MNHEY, CDR2 SVGAGI. The ends were cut back, 2 bases at V and 8 bases at J, with 12 bases in the middle. The DNA for the CDR3 is TGTGCCAGCAGTTACGAATCAGGGCGGGAAAAACTGTTTTTT. This codes for CASSYESGREKLFF.

This chain uses TRBV3-1 with TRBJ1-1; unclear D gene. The CDR3 contains 15 residues. Germline values: CDR1 LGHDT, CDR2 YNNKEL (reference sequence). V lost 4 bases, J lost 4 bases, and 16 bases lay in between. This CDR3 reads CASSPLEGEGTEAFF. In DNA, the CDR3 is TGTGCCAGCAGCCCGCTAGAGGGAGAGGGCACTGAAGCTTTCTTT.

The CDR3 DNA reads as TGTGCCAGCAGCATAGACAGTCCCTACGAGCAGTACTTC. This gives the protein CASSIDSPYEQYF. This sequence joins TRBV12-3 or TRBV12-4 and TRBJ2-7, with a possible D match to TRBD1 (5 bases). The CDR3 is made up of 13 amino acids. Trimming removed 6 bases from V and 2 bases from J, with 11 bases in between.

The gene calls are TRBV7-9 and TRBJ2-2; TRBD2 agrees at 12 bases. The CDR3 has 16 residues. Looked up from germline, CDR1 is SEHNR and CDR2 is FQNEAQ (reference sequence). V dropped 5 bases and J dropped 5; count of bases not matched to a gene: 6. CDR3 protein: CASSTRLAGETGELFF. The CDR3 bases are TGTGCCAGCAGCACCCGACTAGCGGGAGAAACCGGGGAGCTGTTTTTT. Together with reference TRBV7-9 and TRBJ2-2, the CDR3 gives the full variable domain: DTGVSQNPRHKITKRGQNVTFRCDPISEHNRLYWYRQTLGQGPEFLTYFQNEAQLEKSRLLSDRFSAERPKGSFSTLEIQRTEQGDSAMYLCASSTRLAGETGELFFGEGSRLTVL.

The chain employs TRBV7-2 and TRBJ1-2; 7 bases fit TRBD1. Germline assignment: CDR1 SGHTA and CDR2 FQGNSA. The junction had 9 bases not matched to a gene; V was cut back by 6 bases and J by 2 bases. The CDR3 extends over 15 amino acids. The DNA for the CDR3 is TGTGCCAGCAGAAACCAGGTGGGACAGAACTATGGCTACACCTTC. It is translated as CASRNQVGQNYGYTF.

This clonotype showed up just a few times. The chain recombines TRBV24-1 with TRBJ2-1, with a tentative D call TRBD1 (5 bases). This CDR3 contains 15 residues. The germline gives CDR1 KGHDR, CDR2 SFDVKD. V was shortened by 7 bases and J by 1 base, with 13 bases between the two germline ends. The CDR3 nucleotides are TGTGCCACCAGCCCCTCCCCAGGGTCCTACAATGAGCAGTTCTTC. Translated, it gives CATSPSPGSYNEQFF.

The chain recombines TRBV12-3 or TRBV12-4 with TRBJ2-1; no reliable D call. The end of the DNA is better explained by TRBJ2-7, so the J call may be wrong. The CDR3 extends over 14 amino acids. The CDR3 region is CASKPLSSYNEQYF. The DNA for the CDR3 is TGTGCCAGCAAACCACTTAGCTCCTACAATGAGCAGTACTTC.

The table lists this clonotype with a count of one. The chain links TRBV7-9 to TRBJ2-4; TRBD2 might be the D (6 bases). V shed 1 base and J shed 0 bases, with 13 bases lying between them. This CDR3 is 17 amino acids long. The germline V gene encodes CDR1 SEHNR and CDR2 FQNEAQ (reference sequence). This CDR3 is CASSLVGGPLAKNIQYF. The CDR3 bases are TGTGCCAGCAGCTTAGTCGGGGGTCCCCTAGCCAAAAACATTCAGTACTTC.

This clonotype came up a few times. V usage is TRBV29-1 and J usage is TRBJ2-1, with 13 positions matching TRBD2. The CDR3 runs 17 residues. Germline lookup yields CDR1 SQVTM and CDR2 ANQGSEA. The V and J ends lost 6 bases and 0 bases, in that order; junction bases with no gene match: 8. CDR3 sequence: CSVGGGLAGHSYNEQFF. CDR3 DNA: TGCAGCGTGGGGGGGGGACTAGCGGGGCACTCCTACAATGAGCAGTTCTTC.